This T cell receptor (beta chain) came from a study of shared clonotypes between healthy human individuals. Study conclusions and caveats: Measured sharing among donors was expected to vary with sequencing depth.

Trimming cost V 4 bases and J 6 bases; bases outside gene matches: 7. The CDR3 loop spans 15 amino acids. CDR1 is SGHRS, CDR2 YFSETQ, per germline. Produced via immunoSEQ multiplex PCR; TCRdb's table is partial and in-frame only. The sample carries 2 million to 2.5 million clones, about 92% recorded once. As regards this clone: The antigen remains undetermined.

Material for sequencing was naive CD4+ T cells from PBMCs. Stated subset: CD45RA+ positively selected. The source of this sequence is a man in his late teens or twenties in good health. Some clones in this sample may be carry-over from other donors' samples. This chain connects TRBV5-1 to TRBJ1-6; 7 positions agree with TRBD1. The CDR3 here is CASSLGGVGNSPLHF. The DNA for the CDR3 is TGCGCCAGCAGCCTAGGGGGCGTGGGTAATTCACCCCTCCACTTT. The entire variable domain, with the rest obtained from reference TRBV5-1 and TRBJ1-6, is as follows: KAGVTQTPRYLIKTRGQQVTLSCSPISGHRSVSWYQQTPGQGLQFLFEYFSETQRNKGNFPGRFSGRQFSNSRSEMNVSTLELGDSALYLCASSLGGVGNSPLHFGNGTRLTVT.